This TCR beta chain stems from a study of T cell repertoires in cytomegalovirus infection. Whole-study context: Selected CMV epitopes included recently identified HLA-C-restricted ones as well as well-studied HLA-B-restricted ones. Signatures in public TCR beta sequences pointed to both CMV infection and matching HLA type.

This CDR3 is built from 16 residues. V lost 2 bases to trimming and J lost 1 base, with 14 bases between them. Germline CDR1 LGHNA, CDR2 YSLEER. Overall study findings and caveats: The response measured ex vivo was dominated by TCR beta clonotypes (HLA-C-restricted and CMV-specific). Carriage of CMV together with the relevant HLA was identifiable through cumulative public TCR beta family frequency.

This clonotype was seen a few times. Its matching antigen is unknown. TCRdb re-analysed the reads in MiXCR, keeping a single row per CDR3 protein. There are 340,000 or so distinct CDR3 sequences in the sample; roughly 25% occur only once, and 10% to 15% lies in the top ten. This sequence was found in a human donor in good health (CMV status not recorded). Some clones in this sample may be carry-over from other donors' samples. The material was cultured PBMCs, obtained from culture after CMV antigen stimulation. The chain has TRBV4-3 and TRBJ1-2; the D is unclear. Here the CDR3 reads CASSQSSRGINYGYTF. Here the CDR3 DNA reads TGCGCCAGCAGCCAATCTAGTAGAGGGATTAACTATGGCTACACCTTC.